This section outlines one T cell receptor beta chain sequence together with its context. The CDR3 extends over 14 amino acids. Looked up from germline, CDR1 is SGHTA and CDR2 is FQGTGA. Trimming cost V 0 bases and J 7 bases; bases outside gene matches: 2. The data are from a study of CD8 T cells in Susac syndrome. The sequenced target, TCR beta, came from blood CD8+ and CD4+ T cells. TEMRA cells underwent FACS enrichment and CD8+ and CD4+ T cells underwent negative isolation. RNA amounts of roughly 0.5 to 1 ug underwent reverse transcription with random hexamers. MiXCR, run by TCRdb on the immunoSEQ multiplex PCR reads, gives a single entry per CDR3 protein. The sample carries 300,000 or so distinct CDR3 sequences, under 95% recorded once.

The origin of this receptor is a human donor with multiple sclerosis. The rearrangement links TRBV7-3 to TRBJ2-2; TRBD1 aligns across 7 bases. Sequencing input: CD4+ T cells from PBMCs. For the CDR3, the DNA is TGTGCCAGCAGCTTAACCCAGGGGGTCGGGGAGCTGTTTTTT. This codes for CASSLTQGVGELFF.